What follows are 15 T cell receptor beta chains derived from one specimen sequenced in a study of blood T cells in healthy people across ages (dated by TCRdb to 2013 to 2016). Library generation was performed with 5' RACE. TCRdb records Illumina HiSeq 2500 as the sequencer. A second about 7 to 11 cycle PCR used a sample-barcoded 5' primer and a J-beta primer mix. The public reads were reprocessed in TCRdb via fastp at Q25 and MiXCR, keeping in-frame beta chains. Entries are consolidated by CDR3 protein sequence, retaining the most common genes and DNA. This sample lists 2 million or so distinct CDR3 sequences; roughly 49% were detected once. The ten largest clonotypes hold 2.1% of the sample. What was sequenced was blood. These TCRs come from a woman between 40 and 55 years old in good health.

This sequence joins TRBV3-1 and TRBJ2-3; D is perhaps TRBD1 (6 bases). The CDR3 sequence is 13 residues long. Per the germline V gene, CDR1 is LGHDT and CDR2 is YNNKEL (reference sequence). With 5 bases removed from V and 9 bases from J, the gap between germline ends came to 15 bases. CDR3 sequence: CASSTRQVRTQYF. DNA for the CDR3: TGTGCCAGCAGCACACGACAGGTACGCACGCAGTATTTT.

The genes are TRBV7-8 and TRBJ2-5; TRBD1 aligns across 8 bases. The J segment lost 11 bases and the V segment lost 4 bases, leaving 15 bases of the junction unmatched. This CDR3 contains 15 residues. Per germline, CDR1 SGHVS and CDR2 FQNEAQ. The CDR3 reads CASSSDRGRHKEQYF. CDR3 bases: TGTGCCAGCAGCTCCGACAGGGGCCGCCATAAGGAGCAGTACTTC.

This clonotype was seen a handful of times. The rearrangement links TRBV7-4 to TRBJ2-7; 7 nucleotides agree with TRBD1. The length of the CDR3 is 16 residues. Germline V gene sequence: CDR1 SGHVT, CDR2 SQSDAQ. The J segment lost 2 bases and the V segment lost 6 bases, leaving 13 bases of the junction unmatched. This CDR3 is CASSPRRQGPPYEQYF. CDR3 sequence (DNA): TGTGCCAGCAGTCCCCGGAGACAGGGCCCTCCCTACGAGCAGTACTTC.

The chain uses TRBV20-1 and TRBJ2-5; 7 nucleotides align to TRBD2. The CDR3 has 15 amino acids. CDR1 is DFQATT, CDR2 SNEGSKA, per germline (reference sequence). The junction had 15 bases not matched to a gene; V was cut back by 0 bases and J by 11 bases. CDR3 coding DNA: TGCAGTGCTAGAGAACTTGGACTAGGTGCCAATGAGCAGTACTTC. Its translation is CSARELGLGANEQYF.

The chain carries TRBV6-6 and TRBJ1-2; unclear D gene. V was clipped by 10 bases and J by 8 bases, with 11 bases between them. Germline CDR1 is MNHNY and CDR2 is SVGAGI (reference sequence). The CDR3 extends over 10 amino acids. CDR3 amino acids: CATGSGGYTF. CDR3 sequence (DNA): TGTGCCACCGGCTCGGGAGGCTACACCTTC.

The rearrangement links TRBV7-2 to TRBJ2-3; no reliable D call. Germline assignment: CDR1 SGHTA and CDR2 FQGNSA. The V end was cut by 7 bases, the J end by 4 bases, with 9 bases between. This CDR3 has 12 residues. CDR3 bases: TGTGCCAGCAAAACCCTGGCAGATACGCAGTATTTT. It codes for CASKTLADTQYF.

This clonotype has at least ten counts. V usage is TRBV25-1 and J usage is TRBJ2-5; D is ambiguous. The V end lost 1 base, the J end lost 1 base, and 4 bases lay between the germline ends. The CDR3 has 13 amino acids. Germline CDR1 and CDR2: MGHDK and SYGVNS. In DNA, the CDR3 is TGTGCCAGCAGTGAATTGAGCCAAGAGACCCAGTACTTC. Its translation is CASSELSQETQYF.

This clonotype was seen just once. This could be a read error, since a much larger clone is one nucleotide away. The conserved phenylalanine or tryptophan is not found at the CDR3 terminus, so this likely reflects a read error. The chain combines TRBV11-1 with TRBJ2-5; TRBD2 agrees at 10 bases. The germline V gene encodes CDR1 SGHAT and CDR2 FQDESV (reference sequence). V shed 5 bases and J 5 bases; nucleotides not matched to a gene: 5. The CDR3 spans 14 residues. CDR3 protein: CASSQETSGETQYY. DNA for the CDR3: TGTGCCAGCAGCCAAGAGACTAGCGGGGAGACCCAGTACTAC.

The J gene is TRBJ1-1, the V gene TRBV20-1, with D possibly matching TRBD1 (6 bases). The CDR3 totals 13 residues. Trimming pared 4 bases from V and 3 bases from J, leaving 12 bases between. The germline CDR1 and CDR2 sequences are DFQATT and SNEGSKA (reference sequence). DNA for the CDR3: TGCAGTGCTATGGGGGCTGGAGACACTGAAGCTTTCTTT. It specifies CSAMGAGDTEAFF.

J is TRBJ2-3 and V is TRBV2; perhaps TRBD1 as D (6 bases). The length of the CDR3 is 14 residues. Germline V gene sequence: CDR1 SNHLY, CDR2 FYNNEI. V gave up 6 bases and J gave up 2 bases, with 12 bases separating them. The CDR3 region has the DNA TGTGCCAGCAGAATGGACAGCCACACAGATACGCAGTATTTT. It is translated as CASRMDSHTDTQYF.

The J gene is TRBJ2-1, the V gene TRBV27; TRBD2 is a possible D gene (5 bases). The CDR3 loop spans 14 amino acids. Germline V gene lookup returns CDR1 MNHEY and CDR2 SMNVEV (reference sequence). V lost 2 bases to trimming and J lost 10 bases, with 15 bases between them. CDR3 DNA: TGTGCCAGCAGTTTAGAAATAAGAGGGCAAGAGCAGTTCTTC. Translating gives CASSLEIRGQEQFF.

There are a few counts of this clonotype. Here the CDR3 reads CASSLHSAAGTGGADTQYF. The CDR3 DNA follows: TGTGCCAGCAGCTTACACTCCGCTGCCGGGACAGGGGGCGCAGATACGCAGTATTTT. The chain joins TRBV7-6 to TRBJ2-3; TRBD1 aligns across 12 bases. From germline, CDR1 is SGHVS and CDR2 FNYEAQ. V was clipped by 2 bases and J by 4 bases; unmatched bases: 13. The CDR3 extends over 19 amino acids.

In this sample, this clonotype turned up a few times. The chain joins TRBV7-8 to TRBJ2-1; TRBD2 agrees at 7 bases. Germline-derived CDR1 and CDR2 are SGHVS and FQNEAQ. The CDR3 is 14 amino acids. J was trimmed by 8 bases and V by 3 bases; bases with no gene match: 7. In nucleotides, the CDR3 is TGTGCCAGCAGCTTGGGGAGCCTAGCGGATGAGCAGTTCTTC. Protein: CASSLGSLADEQFF. Supplemented by reference TRBV7-8 and TRBJ2-1, the full variable domain reads GAGVSQSPRYKVAKRGQDVALRCDPISGHVSLFWYQQALGQGPEFLTYFQNEAQLDKSGLPSDRFFAERPEGSVSTLKIQRTQQEDSAVYLCASSLGSLADEQFFGPGTRLTVL.

This clonotype was observed once. The J gene is TRBJ2-5, the V gene TRBV15; 9 nucleotides line up with TRBD1. V trimming: 1 base; J trimming: 3 bases; junction bases outside the gene matches: 6. Per germline, CDR1 LNHNV and CDR2 YYDKDF (reference sequence). The CDR3 contains 16 residues. CDR3 nucleotide sequence: TGTGCCACCAGCAGAGCCTCGGGGACAGGGAAAGAGACCCAGTACTTC. Translation gives CATSRASGTGKETQYF.

The V and J genes are TRBV27 and TRBJ2-5, with D tentatively TRBD1 (6 bases). CDR3 length equals 14 residues. With 6 bases removed from V and 5 bases from J, the gap between germline ends came to 16 bases. CDR1 and CDR2 from the germline V gene are MNHEY and SMNVEV (reference sequence). The CDR3 here is CASRQGKLFETQYF. CDR3 sequence (DNA): TGTGCCAGCAGACAGGGAAAATTGTTCGAGACCCAGTACTTC.